The entry below describes one T cell receptor (beta chain). The PBMCs were sourced from fresh peripheral blood (around 10 ml). Amplification targeted TCR beta CDR3 regions from RNA transcripts. When the TCR CDR3 underwent first-round RT-PCR, the HTBI primer set was used. TCRdb recomputed calls from the multiplex PCR reads with MiXCR, one row per CDR3 protein. Of hundreds of thousands of distinct CDR3 sequences listed, 38% are singletons. The V gene end was trimmed by 4 bases and the J gene end by 6 bases; junction bases not matched to a gene: 12. Germline lookup yields CDR1 SGHTA and CDR2 FQGNSA. The CDR3 spans 15 residues. These data come from a study of T cells in Graves' hyperthyroidism and ophthalmopathy.

This receptor was taken from a man younger than 35 with Graves' hyperthyroidism. Sequenced: blood. V is TRBV7-2 and J is TRBJ2-7, with 7 positions matching TRBD2. DNA for the CDR3: TGTGCCAGCAGCTCCGAAGGGAGGGCCCCTCTCGAGCAGTACTTC. Translated, it gives CASSSEGRAPLEQYF.